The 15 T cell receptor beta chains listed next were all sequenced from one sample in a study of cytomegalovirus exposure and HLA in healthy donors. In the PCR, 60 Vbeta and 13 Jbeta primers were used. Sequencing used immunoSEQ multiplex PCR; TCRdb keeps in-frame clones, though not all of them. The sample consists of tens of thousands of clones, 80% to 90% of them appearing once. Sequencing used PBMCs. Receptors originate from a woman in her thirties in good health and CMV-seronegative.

CDR3 nucleotide sequence: TGTGCCAGTACCCCTCCCAGGGCCCGACCGGGCTACACCTTC. It specifies CASTPPRARPGYTF. The chain recombines TRBV19 with TRBJ1-2, with TRBD1 as a possible D gene (5 bases). The V and J ends lost 7 bases and 8 bases respectively, with 20 bases between them. The length of the CDR3 is 14 residues. CDR1 LNHDA and CDR2 SQIVND come from the germline V gene (reference sequence).

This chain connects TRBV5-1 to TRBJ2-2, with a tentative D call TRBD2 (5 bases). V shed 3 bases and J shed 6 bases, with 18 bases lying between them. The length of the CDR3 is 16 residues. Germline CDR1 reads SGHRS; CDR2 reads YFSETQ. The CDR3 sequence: CASSSGVRASPGELFF. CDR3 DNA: TGCGCCAGCAGCTCCGGGGTCCGGGCATCACCCGGGGAGCTGTTTTTT.

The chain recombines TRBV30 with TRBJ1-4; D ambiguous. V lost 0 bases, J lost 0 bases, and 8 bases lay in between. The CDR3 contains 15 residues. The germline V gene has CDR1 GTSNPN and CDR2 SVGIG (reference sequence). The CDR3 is CAWSVQRTTNEKLFF. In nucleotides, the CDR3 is TGTGCCTGGAGTGTTCAGCGAACAACTAATGAAAAACTGTTTTTT.

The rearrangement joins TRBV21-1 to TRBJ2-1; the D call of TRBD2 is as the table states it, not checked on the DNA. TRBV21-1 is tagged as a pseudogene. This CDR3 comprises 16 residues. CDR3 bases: TGTGCCAGCAGCAAAGCTAGCGGGGGGGCAGTTGATGAGCAGTTCTTC. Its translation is CASSKASGGAVDEQFF.

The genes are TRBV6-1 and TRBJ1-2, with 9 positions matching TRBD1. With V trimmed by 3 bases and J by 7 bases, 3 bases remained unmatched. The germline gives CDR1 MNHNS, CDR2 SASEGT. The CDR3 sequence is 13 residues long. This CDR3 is CASSDRDRAGYTF. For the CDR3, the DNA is TGTGCCAGCAGTGACCGGGACAGGGCTGGCTACACCTTC.

CDR3 residues: CASRQTGNYGYTF. In DNA, the CDR3 is TGTGCCAGCCGACAGACAGGAAACTATGGCTACACCTTC. The genes are TRBV19 and TRBJ1-2, with D possibly matching TRBD1 (6 bases). Germline assignment: CDR1 LNHDA and CDR2 SQIVND (reference sequence). The CDR3 covers 13 residues. Trimming left V 9 bases short and J 2 bases short, with 13 bases between.

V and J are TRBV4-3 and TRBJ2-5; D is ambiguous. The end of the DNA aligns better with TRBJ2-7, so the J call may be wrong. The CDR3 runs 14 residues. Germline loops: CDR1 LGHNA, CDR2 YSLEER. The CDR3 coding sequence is TGCGCCAGCAGCCAAGATCTGAACAGCCACGAGCAGTACTTC. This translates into CASSQDLNSHEQYF.

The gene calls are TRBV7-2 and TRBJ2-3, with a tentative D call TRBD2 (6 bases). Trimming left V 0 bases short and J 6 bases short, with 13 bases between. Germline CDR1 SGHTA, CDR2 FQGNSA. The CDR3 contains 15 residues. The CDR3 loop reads CASSLAGGMHDTQYF. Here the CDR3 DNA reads TGTGCCAGCAGCTTAGCTGGCGGGATGCACGATACGCAGTATTTT.

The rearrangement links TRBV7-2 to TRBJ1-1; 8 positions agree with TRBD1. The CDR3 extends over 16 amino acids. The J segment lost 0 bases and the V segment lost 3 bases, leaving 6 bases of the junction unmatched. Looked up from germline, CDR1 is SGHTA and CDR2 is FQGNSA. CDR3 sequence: CASSLSGGRMNTEAFF. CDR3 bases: TGTGCCAGCAGCTTGTCAGGGGGCCGAATGAACACTGAAGCTTTCTTT.

The chain's CDR3 is CASSRSSNQPQHF. Written as DNA, the CDR3 is TGTGCCAGCAGTCGTTCTAGCAATCAGCCCCAGCATTTT. This chain connects TRBV6-5 to TRBJ1-5, with no clear D. The CDR3 extends over 13 amino acids. Trimming pared 5 bases from V and 0 bases from J, leaving 5 bases between. Germline-derived CDR1 and CDR2 are MNHEY and SVGAGI.

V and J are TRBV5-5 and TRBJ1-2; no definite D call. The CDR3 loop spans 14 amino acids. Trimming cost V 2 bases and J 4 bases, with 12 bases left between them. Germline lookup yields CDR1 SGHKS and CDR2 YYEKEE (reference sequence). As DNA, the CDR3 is TGTGCCAGCAGCTTCGTGGAGGGTGGCTATGGCTACACCTTC. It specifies CASSFVEGGYGYTF.

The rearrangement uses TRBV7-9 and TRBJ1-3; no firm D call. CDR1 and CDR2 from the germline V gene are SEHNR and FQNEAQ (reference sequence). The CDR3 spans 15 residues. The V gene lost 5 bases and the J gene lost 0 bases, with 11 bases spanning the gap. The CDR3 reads CASSEGGNSGNTIYF. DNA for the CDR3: TGTGCCAGCAGCGAGGGAGGAAACTCTGGAAACACCATATATTTT.

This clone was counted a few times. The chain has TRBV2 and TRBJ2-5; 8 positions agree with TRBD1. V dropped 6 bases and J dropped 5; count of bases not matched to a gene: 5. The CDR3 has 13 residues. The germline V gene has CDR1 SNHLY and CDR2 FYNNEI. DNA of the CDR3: TGTGCCAGCAGGGCAGGGGGCGGCGAGACCCAGTACTTC. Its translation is CASRAGGGETQYF.

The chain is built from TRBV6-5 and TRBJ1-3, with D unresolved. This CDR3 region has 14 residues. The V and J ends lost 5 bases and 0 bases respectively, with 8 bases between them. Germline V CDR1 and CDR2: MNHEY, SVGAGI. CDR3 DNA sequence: TGTGCCAGCAGTCCCTCTCCCTCTGGAAACACCATATATTTT. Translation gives CASSPSPSGNTIYF.

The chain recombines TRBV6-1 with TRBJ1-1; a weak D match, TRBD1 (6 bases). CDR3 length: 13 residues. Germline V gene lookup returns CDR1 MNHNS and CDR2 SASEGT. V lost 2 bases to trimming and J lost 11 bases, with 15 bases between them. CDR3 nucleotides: TGTGCCAGCAGTGAAAGGGGCACAGGGAACGCTTTCTTT. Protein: CASSERGTGNAFF.